This T cell receptor beta chain derives from a study of patients and donors after allogeneic stem cell transplantation. TCRdb independently ran MiXCR on the RT-PCR reads; one entry per CDR3 protein. The sample has 150,000 to 200,000 distinct CDR3 sequences, approximately 22% seen once. The sequence was obtained from a human donor who was either an allogeneic HSCT recipient or a stem cell or donor lymphocyte infusion donor (not recorded which). It is not recorded whose cells these are; they may come from a transplant donor. The sample consisted of blood, either unsorted or a sorted T cell fraction (not recorded which).

The CDR3 DNA sequence: TGCAGCGTCCACACCTCAGAGGGCTACAATGAGCAGTTCTTC. The encoded protein is CSVHTSEGYNEQFF. The V gene is TRBV29-1, the J gene TRBJ2-1; TRBD2 is a possible D gene (5 bases). This CDR3 region has 14 residues. V shed 6 bases and J shed 3 bases, with 15 bases lying between them. Germline values: CDR1 SQVTM, CDR2 ANQGSEA.